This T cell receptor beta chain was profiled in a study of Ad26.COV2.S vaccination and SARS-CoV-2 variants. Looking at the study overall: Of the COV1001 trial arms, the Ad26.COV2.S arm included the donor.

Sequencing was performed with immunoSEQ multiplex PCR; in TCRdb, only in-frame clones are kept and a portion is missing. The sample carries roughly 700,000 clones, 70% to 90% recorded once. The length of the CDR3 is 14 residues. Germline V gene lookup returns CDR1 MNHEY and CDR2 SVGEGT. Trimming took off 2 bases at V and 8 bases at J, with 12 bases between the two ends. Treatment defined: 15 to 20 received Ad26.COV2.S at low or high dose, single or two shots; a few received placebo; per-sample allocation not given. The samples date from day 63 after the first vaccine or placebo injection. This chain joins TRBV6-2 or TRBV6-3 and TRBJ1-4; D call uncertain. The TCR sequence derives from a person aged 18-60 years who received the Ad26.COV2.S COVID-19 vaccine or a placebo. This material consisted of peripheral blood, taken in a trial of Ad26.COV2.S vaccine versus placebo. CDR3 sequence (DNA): TGTGCCAGCAGTTACCGGTCCCCCGAGGAAAAACTGTTTTTT. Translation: CASSYRSPEEKLFF.